This T cell receptor beta chain came from a study of beta chain features in type 1 diabetes. Study-wide findings and caveats: Among type 1 diabetes patients, VDJ junctions had fewer insertions and more deletions. For cells with high TCR expression, cDNA sequencing could yield over-representation. Among all four CD4+ subsets, Type 1 diabetes patients had TCRB CDR3s that were moderately but significantly shorter.

cDNA synthesis used the whole RNA isolate, giving expressed TCRB sequences. Libraries were prepared by immunoSEQ multiplex PCR; TCRdb keeps only in-frame clonotypes and omits some of them. The sample consists of approximately 150,000 clones, over 9.5% of them appearing once. This clone was recorded a few times. Its antigen is as yet unknown. The ends were cut back, 5 bases at V and 2 bases at J, with 10 bases in the middle. This CDR3 is 15 amino acids long. From germline, CDR1 is MNHEY and CDR2 SMNVEV (reference sequence). The chain employs TRBV27 and TRBJ2-6, with D perhaps matching TRBD2 (5 bases). The receptor's source is a man in his late teens or twenties in good health. The source material was naive CD4+ T cells from blood. The CDR3 protein is CASSPPGTGANVLTF. CDR3 sequence (DNA): TGTGCCAGCAGTCCTCCCGGGACTGGGGCCAACGTCCTGACTTTC. The full variable domain, its missing parts supplied by reference TRBV27 and TRBJ2-6, is EAQVTQNPRYLITVTGKKLTVTCSQNMNHEYMSWYRQDPGLGLRQIYYSMNVEVTDKGDVPEGYKVSRKEKRNFPLILESPSPNQTSLYFCASSPPGTGANVLTFGAGSRLTVL.